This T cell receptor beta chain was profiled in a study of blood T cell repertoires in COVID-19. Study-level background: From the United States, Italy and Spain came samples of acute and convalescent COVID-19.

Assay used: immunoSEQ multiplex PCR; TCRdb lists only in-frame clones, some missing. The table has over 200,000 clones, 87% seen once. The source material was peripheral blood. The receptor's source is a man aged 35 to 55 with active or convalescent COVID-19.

The DNA of the CDR3 is TGTGCCAGCAGTCCCACCTTACAGATCTATGGCTACGAGCAGTACTTC. Protein: CASSPTLQIYGYEQYF. The chain carries TRBV27 and TRBJ2-7, with unresolved D. The CDR3 spans 16 residues. The V gene lost 5 bases and the J gene lost 3 bases, with 20 bases spanning the gap. The germline V gene encodes CDR1 MNHEY and CDR2 SMNVEV (reference sequence).